The source of this TCR beta chain is a study of PD-1 blockade in classical Hodgkin lymphoma. Time point of the sample: cycle 4 day 1 (C4D1), after around six weeks of nivolumab. After autologous stem cell transplantation all patients relapsed, and prior brentuximab vedotin exposure differed between cohorts. Complete response, partial response or progressive disease constituted the best responses recorded. Study-level findings and limits: Relapsed/refractory patients reportedly had lower baseline diversity than newly diagnosed patients. Complete responders' diversity at baseline resembled that of newly diagnosed patients. Any patient who commenced nivolumab under 1 year after ASCT was excluded.

Germline CDR1 reads MGHRA; CDR2 reads YSYEKL. V trimming: 0 bases; J trimming: 7 bases; junction bases outside the gene matches: 6. There are 16 residues in the CDR3. Assay: immunoSEQ multiplex PCR; the TCRdb copy retains only in-frame clones and omits some. The table lists about 41,000 clones, around 69% of them singletons, with roughly 2.6% in the top ten. A note on this clone: Its matching antigen is unknown.

The sequence derives from a human donor with classical Hodgkin lymphoma. The sample consisted of peripheral blood mononuclear cells (PBMCs), taken before the fourth cycle of nivolumab. The rearrangement uses TRBV4-1 and TRBJ1-4, with 9 bases matching TRBD1. This CDR3 is CASSQDGGQGGEKLFF. DNA of the CDR3: TGCGCCAGCAGCCAAGATGGGGGACAGGGTGGTGAAAAACTGTTTTTT.